One and the same sample provided the 8 T cell receptor beta chains below, sequenced in a study of blood T cell repertoires in COVID-19. Data came from immunoSEQ multiplex PCR; TCRdb stores just in-frame clones and leaves some out. The sample has some 320,000 clones, about 85% seen once. The sequenced sample was PBMCs or T cells enriched from blood (not recorded which). The receptors shown here come from a woman aged 30 to 39 who had been exposed to COVID-19.

The chain recombines TRBV27 with TRBJ2-5; a weak D match, TRBD2 (5 bases). Germline V gene data show CDR1 as MNHEY and CDR2 as SMNVEV (reference sequence). Trimming left V 5 bases short and J 5 bases short, with 15 bases between. This CDR3 spans 14 amino acids. The CDR3 spells CASSPRRARETQYF. The CDR3, as DNA: TGTGCCAGCAGTCCCAGGCGGGCGAGGGAGACCCAGTACTTC.

This chain joins TRBV10-3 and TRBJ1-4; no clear D. Trimming shortened V by 4 bases and J by 1 base, and 19 bases separated the two germline ends. Germline CDR1 reads ENHRY; CDR2 reads SYGVKD. The CDR3 contains 18 residues. The CDR3 reads CAISASVAGSKTNEKLFF. The CDR3 coding sequence is TGTGCCATCAGTGCGTCCGTCGCGGGCAGCAAAACTAATGAAAAACTGTTTTTT.

The chain recombines TRBV5-1 with TRBJ2-7; TRBD1 might be the D (6 bases). Germline V CDR1 and CDR2: SGHRS, YFSETQ. This CDR3 spans 12 amino acids. V lost 7 bases to trimming and J lost 5 bases, with 13 bases between them. CDR3 sequence reads: CASGNRVHEQYF. For the CDR3, the DNA is TGCGCCAGCGGAAACAGGGTCCACGAGCAGTACTTC.

J is TRBJ1-1 and V is TRBV12-5; weak D call: TRBD1 (6 bases). This CDR3 region has 14 residues. Germline assignment: CDR1 LGHNT and CDR2 FRNRAP. Trimming left V 8 bases short and J 3 bases short, with 16 bases between. CDR3 DNA: TGTGCTAGTCATTACGAGGGGGAGCACACTGAAGCTTTCTTT. It translates to CASHYEGEHTEAFF.

The chain couples TRBV12-3 or TRBV12-4 to TRBJ2-5; D is perhaps TRBD2 (6 bases). Trimming removed 5 bases from V and 7 bases from J, with 14 bases in between. There are 13 residues in the CDR3. CDR3 loop: CASSPRLGGTQYF. The CDR3 DNA is TGTGCCAGCAGTCCAAGACTAGGAGGGACCCAGTACTTC.

The rearrangement uses TRBV28 and TRBJ2-3, with 12 positions matching TRBD2. The CDR3 is made up of 14 amino acids. V was pared by 8 bases and J by 6 bases, with 6 bases of the junction left unmatched. Germline V gene sequence: CDR1 MDHEN, CDR2 SYDVKM. The CDR3 loop reads CASLAGGPIDTQYF. The CDR3 DNA follows: TGTGCCAGCCTAGCGGGAGGGCCCATCGATACGCAGTATTTT.

The CDR3 DNA sequence: TGTGCCAGCAGCTTTGCGGGATCAGGCTACGAGCAGTACTTC. This encodes CASSFAGSGYEQYF. V is TRBV7-8 and J is TRBJ2-7, with D possibly TRBD2 on 6 matching bases. The CDR3 length is 14 residues. The V end lost 3 bases, the J end lost 3 bases, and 12 bases lay between the germline ends. Germline values: CDR1 SGHVS, CDR2 FQNEAQ.

The sample holds a few counts of this clone. The rearrangement uses TRBV7-3 and TRBJ2-3; 10 bases fit TRBD2. The CDR3 spans 15 residues. Germline V gene lookup returns CDR1 SGHTA and CDR2 FQGTGA. Losses at the gene ends were 7 bases for V and 6 bases for J; bases not matched to a gene: 10. The CDR3 sequence is CASTIAGGPSDTQYF. The DNA of the CDR3 is TGTGCCAGCACCATAGCGGGGGGCCCTAGTGATACGCAGTATTTT.